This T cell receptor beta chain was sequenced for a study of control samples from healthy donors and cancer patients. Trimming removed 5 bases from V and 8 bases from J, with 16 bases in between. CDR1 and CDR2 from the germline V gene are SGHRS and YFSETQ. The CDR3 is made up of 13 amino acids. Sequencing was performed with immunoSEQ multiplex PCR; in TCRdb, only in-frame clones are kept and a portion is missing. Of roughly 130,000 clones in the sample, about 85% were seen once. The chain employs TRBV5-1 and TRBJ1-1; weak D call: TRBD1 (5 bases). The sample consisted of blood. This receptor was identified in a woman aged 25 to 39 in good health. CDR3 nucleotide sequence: TGCGCCAGCAGTCGGGACGAACCGCCAGAAGCTTTCTTT. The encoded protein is CASSRDEPPEAFF.